The clone carrying this T cell receptor beta chain has a single count. The data originate from a study of blood T cell repertoires in COVID-19. The protocol was immunoSEQ multiplex PCR, while the TCRdb copy is restricted to in-frame clones and leaves out a portion. The sample records about 100,000 clones, about 90% being singletons. V lost 7 bases and J lost 6; bases outside the gene matches: 11. Germline lookup yields CDR1 MGHDK and CDR2 SYGVNS. The CDR3 has 15 amino acids. The rearrangement links TRBV25-1 to TRBJ2-3, with TRBD1 matching over 9 bases. The origin of this receptor is a young man in a cohort sampled during active COVID-19. Sequences were obtained from peripheral blood. The CDR3 spells CASNVPGQGGDTQYF. In nucleotides, the CDR3 is TGTGCCAGCAACGTCCCGGGACAGGGTGGGGATACGCAGTATTTT.